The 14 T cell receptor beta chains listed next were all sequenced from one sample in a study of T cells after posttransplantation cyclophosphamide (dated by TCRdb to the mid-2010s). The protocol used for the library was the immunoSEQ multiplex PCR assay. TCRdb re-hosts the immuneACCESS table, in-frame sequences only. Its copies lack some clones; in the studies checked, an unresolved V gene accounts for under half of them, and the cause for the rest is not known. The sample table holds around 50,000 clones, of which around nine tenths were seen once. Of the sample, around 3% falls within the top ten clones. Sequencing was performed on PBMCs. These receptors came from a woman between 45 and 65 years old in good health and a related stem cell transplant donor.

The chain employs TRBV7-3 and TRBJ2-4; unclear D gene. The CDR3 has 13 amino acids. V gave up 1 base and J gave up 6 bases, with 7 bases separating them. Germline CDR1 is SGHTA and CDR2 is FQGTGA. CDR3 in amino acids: CASSLNSGNIQYF. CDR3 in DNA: TGTGCCAGCAGCTTAAATTCGGGAAACATTCAGTACTTC.

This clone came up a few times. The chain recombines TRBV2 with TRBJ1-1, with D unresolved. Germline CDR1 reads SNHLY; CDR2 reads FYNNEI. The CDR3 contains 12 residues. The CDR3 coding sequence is TGTGCGTGGGGTGTCCGGGGCACTGAAGCTTTCTTT. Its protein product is CAWGVRGTEAFF.

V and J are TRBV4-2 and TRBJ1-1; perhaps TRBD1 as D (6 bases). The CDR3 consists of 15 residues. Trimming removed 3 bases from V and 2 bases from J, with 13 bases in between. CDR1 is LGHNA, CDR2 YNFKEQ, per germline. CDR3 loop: CASSQETGRNTEAFF. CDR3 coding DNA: TGTGCCAGCAGCCAGGAGACAGGACGAAACACTGAAGCTTTCTTT.

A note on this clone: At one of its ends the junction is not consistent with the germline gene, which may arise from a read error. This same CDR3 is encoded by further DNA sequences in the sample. The CDR3 DNA reads TGTGCCAGCAGTACAAGGGGGCCGGGCACTGAGGCTTTCTTT. It translates to CASSTRGPGTEAFF. The rearrangement uses TRBV27 and TRBJ1-1, with 7 bases lining up with TRBD1. The germline gives CDR1 MNHEY, CDR2 SMNVEV (reference sequence). This CDR3 is 14 amino acids long.

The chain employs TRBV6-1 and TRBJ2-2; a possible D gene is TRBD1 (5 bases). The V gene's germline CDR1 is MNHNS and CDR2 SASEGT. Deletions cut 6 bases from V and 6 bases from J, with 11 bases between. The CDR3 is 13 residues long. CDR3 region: CASRGRTPGELFF. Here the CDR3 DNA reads TGTGCCAGCAGGGGGCGAACGCCCGGGGAGCTGTTTTTT.

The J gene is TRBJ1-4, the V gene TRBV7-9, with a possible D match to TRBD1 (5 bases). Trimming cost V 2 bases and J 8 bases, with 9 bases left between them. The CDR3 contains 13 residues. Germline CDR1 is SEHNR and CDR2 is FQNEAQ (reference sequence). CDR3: CASSLKAGEKLFF. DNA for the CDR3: TGTGCCAGCAGCTTAAAGGCAGGGGAAAAACTGTTTTTT.

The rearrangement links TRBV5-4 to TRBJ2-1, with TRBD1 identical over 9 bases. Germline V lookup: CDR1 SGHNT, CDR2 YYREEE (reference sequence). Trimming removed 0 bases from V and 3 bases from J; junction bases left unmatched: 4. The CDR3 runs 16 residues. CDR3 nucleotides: TGTGCCAGCAGCTTGGCGACAGGGGGGAGCTACAATGAGCAGTTCTTC. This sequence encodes CASSLATGGSYNEQFF.

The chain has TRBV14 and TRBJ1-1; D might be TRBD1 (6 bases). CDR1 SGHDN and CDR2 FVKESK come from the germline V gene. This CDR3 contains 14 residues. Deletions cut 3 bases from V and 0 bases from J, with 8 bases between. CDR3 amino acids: CASSQGTMNTEAFF. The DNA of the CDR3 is TGTGCCAGCAGCCAGGGGACAATGAACACTGAAGCTTTCTTT. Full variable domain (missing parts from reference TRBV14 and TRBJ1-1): EAGVTQFPSHSVIEKGQTVTLRCDPISGHDNLYWYRRVMGKEIKFLLHFVKESKQDESGMPNNRFLAERTGGTYSTLKVQPAELEDSGVYFCASSQGTMNTEAFFGQGTRLTVV.

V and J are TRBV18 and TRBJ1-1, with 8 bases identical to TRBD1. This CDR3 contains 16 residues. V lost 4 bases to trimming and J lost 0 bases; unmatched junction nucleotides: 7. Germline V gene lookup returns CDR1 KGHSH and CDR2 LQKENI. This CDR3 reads CASSLGQVVMNTEAFF. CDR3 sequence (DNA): TGTGCCAGCTCACTGGGACAGGTCGTCATGAACACTGAAGCTTTCTTT.

CDR3 sequence: CASSLYAGVYSGELFF. CDR3 in DNA: TGTGCCAGCAGTTTATACGCGGGAGTTTACAGCGGGGAGCTGTTTTTT. The rearrangement links TRBV28 to TRBJ2-2; 7 bases align to TRBD2. The V segment lost 1 base and the J segment 7 bases; nucleotides outside the gene matches: 9. The germline V gene encodes CDR1 MDHEN and CDR2 SYDVKM. This CDR3 is built from 16 residues.

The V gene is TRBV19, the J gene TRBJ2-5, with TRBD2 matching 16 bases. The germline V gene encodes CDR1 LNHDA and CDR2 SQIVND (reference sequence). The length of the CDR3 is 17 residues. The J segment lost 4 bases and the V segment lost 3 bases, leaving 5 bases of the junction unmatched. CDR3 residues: CASSIGTSGGASETQYF. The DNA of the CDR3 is TGTGCCAGTAGTATCGGGACTAGCGGGGGGGCCTCAGAGACCCAGTACTTC. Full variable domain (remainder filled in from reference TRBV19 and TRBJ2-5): DGGITQSPKYLFRKEGQNVTLSCEQNLNHDAMYWYRQDPGQGLRLIYYSQIVNDFQKGDIAEGYSVSREKKESFPLTVTSAQKNPTAFYLCASSIGTSGGASETQYFGPGTRLLVL.

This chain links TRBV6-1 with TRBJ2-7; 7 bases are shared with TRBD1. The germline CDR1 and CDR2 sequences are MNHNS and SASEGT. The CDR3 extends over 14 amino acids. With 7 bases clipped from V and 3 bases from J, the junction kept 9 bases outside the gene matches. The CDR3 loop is CASTKGQTIYEQYF. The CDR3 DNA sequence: TGTGCCAGCACCAAGGGACAGACAATCTACGAGCAGTACTTC.

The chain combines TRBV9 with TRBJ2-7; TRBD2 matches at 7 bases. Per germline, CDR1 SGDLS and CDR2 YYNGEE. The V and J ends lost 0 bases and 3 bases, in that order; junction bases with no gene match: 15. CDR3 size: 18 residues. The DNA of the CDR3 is TGTGCCAGCAGCGTAGGAGGGGCTGGGCGGGAGAGCTACTACGAGCAGTACTTC. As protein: CASSVGGAGRESYYEQYF. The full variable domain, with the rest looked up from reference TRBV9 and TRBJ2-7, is DSGVTQTPKHLITATGQRVTLRCSPRSGDLSVYWYQQSLDQGLQFLIQYYNGEERAKGNILERFSAQQFPDLHSELNLSSLELGDSALYFCASSVGGAGRESYYEQYFGPGTRLTVT.

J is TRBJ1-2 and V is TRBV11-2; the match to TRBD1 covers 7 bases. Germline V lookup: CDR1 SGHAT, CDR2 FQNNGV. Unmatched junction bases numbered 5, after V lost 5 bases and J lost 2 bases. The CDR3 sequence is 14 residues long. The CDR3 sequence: CASSPRTGNYGYTF. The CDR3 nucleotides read TGTGCCAGCAGCCCTCGGACAGGCAACTATGGCTACACCTTC.